The 20 T cell receptor beta chains reported below all come from one sample, sequenced in a study of cytomegalovirus exposure and HLA in healthy donors. PCR amplification relied on 60 Vbeta primers (plus 13 Jbeta primers). Here immunoSEQ multiplex PCR was the method, and the copy in TCRdb shows in-frame clones only, minus some. The profile shows fewer than 200,000 clones, roughly 85% of them singletons. The sample taken for sequencing was PBMCs. The receptor source for this set is a man aged 18 to 29 in good health and CMV-seropositive.

The gene calls are TRBV7-9 and TRBJ2-1, with 12 bases identical to TRBD2. The CDR3 consists of 18 residues. The germline V gene encodes CDR1 SEHNR and CDR2 FQNEAQ (reference sequence). The V and J ends lost 2 bases and 7 bases, in that order; junction bases with no gene match: 12. The CDR3 bases are TGTGCCAGCAGCTTATCCTCTTGGACTAGCGGGGCCCTTAATGAGCAGTTCTTC. Protein product: CASSLSSWTSGALNEQFF.

As concerns this clone: A junction boundary mismatches the germline segment, possibly from a read error. The gene calls are TRBV7-9 and TRBJ2-3; tentatively, D is TRBD2 (6 bases). Per germline, CDR1 SEHNR and CDR2 FQNEAQ (reference sequence). This CDR3 spans 14 amino acids. The CDR3 here is CATSIPGGSDTQYF. The CDR3 nucleotides are TGTGCCACCAGCATTCCCGGGGGATCAGATACGCAGTATTTT.

This sequence joins TRBV14 and TRBJ2-2; possibly TRBD1 for D (5 bases). V dropped 0 bases and J dropped 6 bases, with 8 bases sitting between them. CDR1 and CDR2 from the germline V gene are SGHDN and FVKESK. The CDR3 covers 14 residues. The CDR3 sequence: CASSQEGASGELFF. CDR3 nucleotides: TGTGCCAGCAGCCAAGAAGGGGCGTCCGGGGAGCTGTTTTTT.

The V call is TRBV9, the J call TRBJ2-7; D call uncertain. Trimming shortened V by 0 bases and J by 0 bases, and 7 bases separated the two germline ends. Germline CDR1 is SGDLS and CDR2 is YYNGEE. The CDR3 has 14 amino acids. The CDR3, as DNA: TGTGCCAGCAGCGTAGGTGCGTCCTCCTACGAGCAGTACTTC. This encodes CASSVGASSYEQYF. The entire variable domain, with the rest obtained from reference TRBV9 and TRBJ2-7, is as follows: DSGVTQTPKHLITATGQRVTLRCSPRSGDLSVYWYQQSLDQGLQFLIQYYNGEERAKGNILERFSAQQFPDLHSELNLSSLELGDSALYFCASSVGASSYEQYFGPGTRLTVT.

This chain links TRBV19 with TRBJ2-3; D is perhaps TRBD1 (6 bases). V lost 4 bases and J lost 0, with 17 bases in between. In germline, CDR1 is LNHDA, CDR2 SQIVND (reference sequence). CDR3 length: 17 amino acids. CDR3 in DNA: TGTGCCAGTAGTAATATCAGGGGCGCAAAAAGCACAGATACGCAGTATTTT. Translating gives CASSNIRGAKSTDTQYF.

CDR3 DNA: TGCGCCAGCAGCTTTATAGGGGCGCTTGTCAATGAGCAGTTCTTC. Protein sequence: CASSFIGALVNEQFF. The V call is TRBV5-1, the J call TRBJ2-1; D might be TRBD1 (5 bases). Germline V gene data show CDR1 as SGHRS and CDR2 as YFSETQ. CDR3 length equals 15 residues. Trimming removed 2 bases at V and 6 bases at J, with 15 bases between.

The V gene is TRBV6-5, the J gene TRBJ1-6; 8 bases fit TRBD1. Germline CDR1 and CDR2: MNHEY and SVGAGI. Trimming at V came to 7 bases and at J to 7 bases, leaving 6 bases not matched to a gene. This CDR3 comprises 14 residues. CDR3 region: CASKETGANSPLHF. CDR3 bases: TGTGCCAGCAAAGAGACAGGGGCGAATTCACCCCTCCACTTT.

The V and J genes are TRBV29-1 and TRBJ1-3, with a possible D match to TRBD1 (6 bases). CDR1 and CDR2 (germline): SQVTM, ANQGSEA. The CDR3 loop spans 13 amino acids. The V gene lost 3 bases and the J gene lost 4 bases, with 10 bases spanning the gap. CDR3 residues: CSVEGAAGNTIYF. In DNA form, the CDR3 reads TGCAGCGTTGAGGGGGCCGCAGGAAACACCATATATTTT.

The chain combines TRBV10-3 with TRBJ2-5; 9 positions match TRBD2. TRBJ2-7 explains the end of the DNA better; the J call may be wrong. The CDR3 runs to 15 residues. CDR1 is ENHRY, CDR2 SYGVKD, per germline. CDR3 bases: TGTGCCATCAGTGAGTCTAATAGCGGGGGAGACGAGCAGTACTTC. Its translation: CAISESNSGGDEQYF.

This rearrangement joins TRBV5-8 to TRBJ1-2, with D tentatively TRBD1 (6 bases). The germline gives CDR1 SGHTS, CDR2 YDEGEE. The CDR3 spans 14 residues. V was shortened by 4 bases and J by 2 bases, with 12 bases between the two germline ends. Here the CDR3 reads CASSPGTKNYGYTF. The CDR3, as DNA: TGTGCCAGCAGCCCCGGGACAAAGAACTATGGCTACACCTTC.

In this sample, this clone turned up once. The chain joins TRBV5-1 to TRBJ2-1; 13 bases line up with TRBD2. The germline gives CDR1 SGHRS, CDR2 YFSETQ. Germline trimming cut 6 bases from V and 9 bases from J; bases unmatched to any gene: 9. The CDR3 sequence is 15 residues long. CDR3 loop: CASTLLAGGPSEQFF. The CDR3, as DNA: TGCGCCAGCACCTTACTAGCGGGGGGGCCTAGTGAGCAGTTCTTC.

The chain is built from TRBV25-1 and TRBJ1-2; 8 bases agree with TRBD1. CDR3 length equals 14 residues. Trimming at V came to 1 base and at J to 8 bases, leaving 6 bases not matched to a gene. Germline assignment: CDR1 MGHDK and CDR2 SYGVNS. The CDR3, as DNA: TGTGCCAGCAGTGAATTTGGGACAGGATACGGCTACACCTTC. Translation gives CASSEFGTGYGYTF.

The chain employs TRBV7-9 and TRBJ1-1; 7 bases align to TRBD1. The CDR3 has 13 amino acids. Unmatched junction bases numbered 5, after V lost 6 bases and J lost 4 bases. Germline CDR1 is SEHNR and CDR2 is FQNEAQ (reference sequence). CDR3 loop: CASSPRGSTEAFF. CDR3 nucleotide sequence: TGTGCCAGCAGTCCCAGGGGGAGCACTGAAGCTTTCTTT.

This chain uses TRBV10-3 with TRBJ1-1; TRBD1 agrees at 7 bases. The CDR3 totals 12 residues. V was pared by 7 bases and J by 4 bases, with 3 bases of the junction left unmatched. In germline, CDR1 is ENHRY, CDR2 SYGVKD. CDR3 residues: CAITGGSTEAFF. Written as DNA, the CDR3 is TGTGCCATCACAGGGGGGAGCACTGAAGCTTTCTTT.

CDR3 coding DNA: TGTGCCAGTAGTATATCTAGCGGGGGTGTGCTGTTTCAAGAGACCCAGTACTTC. Translated, it gives CASSISSGGVLFQETQYF. V gene TRBV19 combines with J gene TRBJ2-5, with 10 bases that match TRBD2. Germline V gene sequence: CDR1 LNHDA, CDR2 SQIVND (reference sequence). V shed 2 bases, J shed 2 bases, and the junction held 11 bases outside the gene matches. There are 18 residues in the CDR3.

The CDR3 loop reads CASSQRTGTTYEQYF. The CDR3 DNA reads TGTGCCAGCAGCCAACGGACAGGGACTACCTACGAGCAGTACTTC. The chain has TRBV4-2 and TRBJ2-7; perhaps TRBD1 as D (8 bases). The CDR3 length is 15 residues. Per germline, CDR1 LGHNA and CDR2 YNFKEQ. Trimming removed 2 bases from V and 2 bases from J, with 13 bases in between.

To note about this clone: A read error may produce the germline difference seen at one junction end. The V gene is TRBV2, the J gene TRBJ2-2, with 7 nucleotides matching TRBD2. The germline CDR1 and CDR2 sequences are SNHLY and FYNNEI. This CDR3 has 15 residues. The CDR3 nucleotides read TGTGCCAGCAGTGCGGGGGGTTCGAAGACCGGGGAGCTGTTTTTT. Protein product: CASSAGGSKTGELFF.

In this sample, this clone turned up a few times. The chain has TRBV5-6 and TRBJ1-2; a possible D gene is TRBD1 (5 bases). The CDR3 contains 14 residues. The ends were cut back, 4 bases at V and 4 bases at J, with 14 bases in the middle. Germline assignment: CDR1 SGHDT and CDR2 YYEEEE. CDR3 in amino acids: CASSPPGAAYGYTF. In DNA, the CDR3 is TGTGCCAGCAGCCCGCCTGGGGCAGCCTATGGCTACACCTTC.

This sequence joins TRBV6-1 and TRBJ2-1; 8 bases match TRBD2. The CDR3 loop spans 18 amino acids. The junction had 11 bases not matched to a gene; V was cut back by 1 base and J by 3 bases. Germline CDR1 reads MNHNS; CDR2 reads SASEGT. The CDR3 bases are TGTGCCAGCAGTGAAGGTGTGGGGCGGGGGGCCTTCTACAATGAGCAGTTCTTC. Translated, it gives CASSEGVGRGAFYNEQFF.

About this clone: Compared with germline, one end of the junction differs, possibly owing to a read error. This chain links TRBV7-9 with TRBJ2-1, with 7 bases lining up with TRBD2. The CDR3 loop spans 15 amino acids. CDR1 and CDR2 (germline): SEHNR, FQNEAQ (reference sequence). The CDR3 region is CSSSTEASGDNEQFF. For the CDR3, the DNA is TGTTCCAGCAGTACGGAGGCTAGCGGAGACAATGAGCAGTTCTTC.